This TCR beta chain was documented in a study of T cells in Graves' hyperthyroidism and ophthalmopathy. This CDR3 has 15 residues. V lost 1 base to trimming and J lost 5 bases; unmatched junction nucleotides: 4. From germline, CDR1 is SGHVS and CDR2 FQNEAQ. Authors of the study amplified TCR beta CDR3 regions from RNA transcripts. The TCR CDR3 first-round RT-PCR relied on the HTBI primer set. TCRdb recomputed calls from the multiplex PCR reads with MiXCR, one row per CDR3 protein. The sample has under 350,000 distinct CDR3 sequences; more than 15% are singletons. Overall study results and limits: In the analysis, a 13 V-J model separated ophthalmopathy from stable hyperthyroidism.

Disease lasting under 3 months, a NOSPECS grade of at least 4, and a Clinical Activity Score of at least 3 were features of the ophthalmopathy patients. This clonotype was detected many times. No antigen is known for it. The receptor comes from a woman in her sixties with Graves' ophthalmopathy. The sample comprised blood. The chain uses TRBV7-8 and TRBJ1-5, with 8 bases fitting TRBD1. CDR3 protein: CASSLGTGLDQPQHF. CDR3 DNA: TGTGCCAGCAGCTTAGGGACAGGGCTCGATCAGCCCCAGCATTTT.